The TCR beta chain under discussion was sequenced for a study of T cells after posttransplantation cyclophosphamide. Study results and limitations: Donor-recipient repertoire similarity was low at 1-2 months, rising over year one. TRB clonality was highly associated with recipient CMV seropositivity and reactivation. Tissue-infiltrating T cells from skin or gut overlapped little with blood T cells.

This clone appeared many times. Its antigen remains unknown. Sequenced by immunoSEQ multiplex PCR; TCRdb stores in-frame clones only, minus some. The profile covers approximately 35,000 clones, none occurring a single time. On the day of bone marrow donation, the related graft donor provided peripheral blood. The TCR comes from a woman aged 30 to 39 in good health and a related stem cell transplant donor. Source material: PBMCs.

The CDR3 protein is CASSEMASNQPQHF. The CDR3 DNA sequence: TGTGCCAGCAGTGAGATGGCTTCCAATCAGCCCCAGCATTTT. This chain links TRBV2 with TRBJ1-5; D is ambiguous. Germline V gene data show CDR1 as SNHLY and CDR2 as FYNNEI. Trimming pared 3 bases from V and 3 bases from J, leaving 9 bases between. This CDR3 comprises 14 residues.